This T cell receptor (beta chain) was sequenced in a study of T cells in Graves' hyperthyroidism and ophthalmopathy. Study results and caveats: Ophthalmopathy, as predicted by the model, came a median about six months after the prediction.

Researchers took RNA transcripts and amplified the TCR beta CDR3 regions from them. First-round RT-PCR with HTBI primers amplified the TCR CDR3 region. MiXCR was run by TCRdb on the multiplex PCR reads, yielding one entry per CDR3 protein. The sample shows about 520,000 distinct CDR3 sequences, about 24% of them seen only once. Points on this clonotype: The antigen is undetermined.

Germline CDR1 and CDR2: LGHDT and YNNKEL (reference sequence). Trimming left V 0 bases short and J 0 bases short, with 18 bases between. This CDR3 region has 18 residues. The rearrangement joins TRBV3-1 to TRBJ2-7, with D uncertain. The sample consisted of blood. The origin of this receptor is a woman under 40 with Graves' ophthalmopathy. DNA of the CDR3: TGTGCCAGCAGCCAAGAGGTGGTTCGTAGAAAGAGCTCCTACGAGCAGTACTTC. It translates to CASSQEVVRRKSSYEQYF.